This is a list of T cell receptor beta chains from one sample in a study of T-cell reconstitution after alpha-beta-depleted transplantation in children. Each CDR3 protein gets one entry after TCRdb re-called the PCR reads with MiXCR. The sample has hundreds of thousands of distinct CDR3 sequences, 8% to 11% seen once; the top ten hold 3.5% to 5%. Sequencing used PBMCs from the stem cell graft donor, obtained from the stem cell graft. These receptors all come from a human donor who donated a stem cell graft to a child with acute myeloid leukemia. The CDR3 runs from the conserved cysteine through the conserved F or W. Each record gives: V gene, clone size, J gene, D gene, CDR3 protein, CDR3 DNA. The D gene is left open where the match is weak. Clone size is given for some rows only: seen once, a few or many times, or a class if the clone is expanded.

v_gene: TRBV20-1; abundance: NA; j_gene: TRBJ1-2; d_gene: NA; CDR3aa: CSAKTVNYGYTF; CDR3nt: TGCAGTGCTAAGACAGTTAACTATGGCTACACCTTC
v_gene: TRBV12-3/TRBV12-4; abundance: many; j_gene: TRBJ2-7; d_gene: NA; CDR3aa: CASSLGGGSYEQYF; CDR3nt: TGTGCCAGCAGTTTGGGGGGAGGCTCCTACGAGCAGTACTTC
v_gene: TRBV29-1; abundance: NA; j_gene: TRBJ2-5; d_gene: NA; CDR3aa: CSVVLAETQYF; CDR3nt: TGCAGCGTTGTGTTGGCAGAGACCCAGTACTTC
v_gene: TRBV4-2; abundance: NA; j_gene: TRBJ2-1; d_gene: NA; CDR3aa: CASSQDLVRAEGGQFF; CDR3nt: TGTGCCAGCAGCCAAGATCTAGTCCGAGCGGAGGGGGGGCAGTTCTTC
v_gene: TRBV6-5; abundance: few; j_gene: TRBJ2-6; d_gene: NA; CDR3aa: CASSYSAGSSGANVLTF; CDR3nt: TGTGCCAGCAGTTACAGTGCAGGGAGCTCTGGGGCCAACGTCCTGACTTTC
v_gene: TRBV20-1; abundance: few; j_gene: TRBJ2-1; d_gene: NA; CDR3aa: CSASYRRGEQFF; CDR3nt: TGCAGTGCTAGCTATCGGCGGGGTGAGCAGTTCTTC
v_gene: TRBV29-1; abundance: many; j_gene: TRBJ2-2; d_gene: NA; CDR3aa: CSVGRDIPGELFF; CDR3nt: TGCAGCGTTGGCCGGGACATTCCCGGGGAGCTGTTTTTT
v_gene: TRBV7-2; abundance: few; j_gene: TRBJ2-3; d_gene: NA; CDR3aa: CASSLAPGSWGATDTQYF; CDR3nt: TGTGCCAGCAGCTTAGCCCCAGGGTCGTGGGGCGCCACAGATACGCAGTATTTT
v_gene: TRBV20-1; abundance: few; j_gene: TRBJ1-1; d_gene: TRBD1; CDR3aa: CSALGQINSVGTEAFF; CDR3nt: TGCAGTGCCCTGGGACAGATTAATTCAGTTGGGACTGAAGCTTTCTTT
v_gene: TRBV5-1; abundance: NA; j_gene: TRBJ1-5; d_gene: TRBD1; CDR3aa: CACRPRGRVPDGNQPQHF; CDR3nt: TGCGCCTGCCGTCCCAGGGGGCGGGTTCCGGATGGCAATCAGCCCCAGCATTTT
v_gene: TRBV28; abundance: many; j_gene: TRBJ2-3; d_gene: TRBD2; CDR3aa: CASSSTSGSLKRDTDTQYF; CDR3nt: TGTGCCAGCAGTTCGACTAGCGGGAGTTTGAAGAGGGACACAGATACGCAGTATTTT
v_gene: TRBV7-2; abundance: NA; j_gene: TRBJ2-3; d_gene: TRBD1; CDR3aa: CASSRRQGADTQYF; CDR3nt: TGTGCCAGCAGCCGTCGACAGGGGGCAGATACGCAGTATTTT
v_gene: TRBV4-3; abundance: few; j_gene: TRBJ1-1; d_gene: NA; CDR3aa: CASSQVGTGTAEAFF; CDR3nt: TGCGCCAGCAGCCAAGTAGGAACCGGGACGGCTGAAGCTTTCTTT
v_gene: TRBV4-3; abundance: NA; j_gene: TRBJ1-6; d_gene: TRBD1; CDR3aa: CASKQDRGLYSPLHF; CDR3nt: TGCGCCAGCAAGCAAGACAGGGGGCTGTATTCACCCCTCCACTTT
v_gene: TRBV7-9; abundance: NA; j_gene: TRBJ1-2; d_gene: NA; CDR3aa: CASSRDLINYGYTF; CDR3nt: TGTGCCAGCAGCCGGGACCTTATTAACTATGGCTACACCTTC
v_gene: TRBV15; abundance: few; j_gene: TRBJ1-4; d_gene: NA; CDR3aa: CATSTEVEKLFF; CDR3nt: TGTGCCACCAGCACCGAGGTTGAAAAACTGTTTTTT
v_gene: TRBV12-3/TRBV12-4; abundance: NA; j_gene: TRBJ2-3; d_gene: NA; CDR3aa: CASSKSGYTQYF; CDR3nt: TGTGCCAGCAGTAAAAGCGGGTATACGCAGTATTTT
v_gene: TRBV20-1; abundance: NA; j_gene: TRBJ2-7; d_gene: NA; CDR3aa: CSALGYSYEQYF; CDR3nt: TGCAGTGCTTTAGGATACTCCTACGAGCAGTACTTC
v_gene: TRBV10-2; abundance: NA; j_gene: TRBJ1-2; d_gene: TRBD1; CDR3aa: CASSSLDRGYGYTF; CDR3nt: TGCGCCAGCAGTTCCCTGGACAGGGGGTACGGCTACACCTTC
v_gene: TRBV5-1; abundance: few; j_gene: TRBJ2-7; d_gene: NA; CDR3aa: CASSALGTQSSGEQYF; CDR3nt: TGCGCCAGCAGCGCGCTCGGGACCCAAAGCTCAGGCGAGCAGTACTTC
v_gene: TRBV12-5; abundance: few; j_gene: TRBJ1-1; d_gene: NA; CDR3aa: CASGLVTGEAFF; CDR3nt: TGTGCTAGTGGTTTGGTAACGGGGGAAGCTTTCTTT
v_gene: TRBV3-1; abundance: NA; j_gene: TRBJ2-1; d_gene: NA; CDR3aa: CASSEVYGSYNEQFF; CDR3nt: TGTGCCAGCAGCGAGGTCTACGGGTCCTACAATGAGCAGTTCTTC